A single sample gave rise to the 8 T cell receptor beta chains below, sequenced in a study of blood T cell repertoires in COVID-19. The table came from immunoSEQ multiplex PCR; TCRdb's copy has only in-frame clones and leaves some out. The sample records roughly 91,000 clones, around four fifths being singletons. The sequencing sample was made of peripheral blood. The source of these receptors is a man between 65 and 79 years old with acute or convalescent COVID-19.

The chain combines TRBV6-6 with TRBJ1-2; 11 bases map to TRBD1. The CDR3 runs to 13 residues. V was clipped by 8 bases and J by 7 bases; unmatched bases: 6. The germline V gene encodes CDR1 MNHNY and CDR2 SVGAGI (reference sequence). In DNA, the CDR3 is TGTGCCAGCCTGGGACAGGGGGATGGTGGCTACACCTTC. Encoded protein: CASLGQGDGGYTF.

The CDR3 protein is CASSTLAGRYTGELFF. For the CDR3, the DNA is TGTGCCAGCAGTACCCTGGCGGGGCGGTACACCGGGGAGCTGTTTTTT. The gene calls are TRBV27 and TRBJ2-2; the D gene is possibly TRBD2 (6 bases). Germline assignment: CDR1 MNHEY and CDR2 SMNVEV (reference sequence). Deletions cut 5 bases from V and 3 bases from J, with 16 bases between. The CDR3 sequence is 16 residues long.

The genes are TRBV28 and TRBJ2-5; 11 nucleotides match TRBD1. The CDR3 loop spans 16 amino acids. The V gene end was trimmed by 3 bases and the J gene end by 7 bases; junction bases not matched to a gene: 10. Germline assignment: CDR1 MDHEN and CDR2 SYDVKM. The CDR3 region has the DNA TGTGCCAGCAGTTTCGGGGACAGGGGGGGTGGAGCGACCCAGTACTTC. It codes for CASSFGDRGGGATQYF.

The chain combines TRBV5-6 with TRBJ2-3, with 10 bases matching TRBD1. Looked up from germline, CDR1 is SGHDT and CDR2 is YYEEEE. The CDR3 sequence is 14 residues long. Trimming cost V 3 bases and J 5 bases; bases outside gene matches: 3. CDR3 bases: TGTGCCAGCAGCTCGACAGGGGGCAGAGATACGCAGTATTTT. It is translated as CASSSTGGRDTQYF.

There are a few counts of this clone. The chain uses TRBV4-1 and TRBJ2-1; D may be TRBD1 (5 bases). Germline CDR1 MGHRA, CDR2 YSYEKL. The CDR3 contains 14 residues. V gave up 1 base and J gave up 4 bases, with 8 bases separating them. The CDR3: CASSQVGPYNEQFF. In DNA, the CDR3 is TGCGCCAGCAGCCAAGTGGGGCCGTACAATGAGCAGTTCTTC.

This chain uses TRBV28 with TRBJ1-1, with D possibly being TRBD1 (6 bases). Germline loops: CDR1 MDHEN, CDR2 SYDVKM. CDR3 length equals 13 residues. Trimming shortened V by 7 bases and J by 4 bases, and 13 bases separated the two germline ends. The CDR3 protein is CASNFRGGTEAFF. The CDR3 region has the DNA TGTGCCAGCAATTTCAGGGGTGGCACTGAAGCTTTCTTT. The full variable domain, completed using reference TRBV28 and TRBJ1-1, is DVKVTQSSRYLVKRTGEKVFLECVQDMDHENMFWYRQDPGLGLRLIYFSYDVKMKEKGDIPEGYSVSREKKERFSLILESASTNQTSMYLCASNFRGGTEAFFGQGTRLTVV.

V is TRBV6-1 and J is TRBJ1-4; D is uncertain. The CDR3 loop spans 14 amino acids. Per the germline V gene, CDR1 is MNHNS and CDR2 is SASEGT. Trimming removed 6 bases at V and 6 bases at J, with 14 bases between. The CDR3 spells CASSPGGTDEKLFF. Here the CDR3 DNA reads TGTGCCAGCAGCCCCGGAGGAACGGATGAAAAACTGTTTTTT.

The V and J genes are TRBV7-9 and TRBJ1-1, with D perhaps matching TRBD1 (5 bases). This CDR3 spans 13 amino acids. Trimming shortened V by 7 bases and J by 1 base, and 10 bases separated the two germline ends. Germline V gives CDR1 SEHNR, CDR2 FQNEAQ (reference sequence). Here the CDR3 reads CASTVGGNTEAFF. The CDR3, as DNA: TGTGCCAGCACCGTGGGGGGGAACACTGAAGCTTTCTTT.